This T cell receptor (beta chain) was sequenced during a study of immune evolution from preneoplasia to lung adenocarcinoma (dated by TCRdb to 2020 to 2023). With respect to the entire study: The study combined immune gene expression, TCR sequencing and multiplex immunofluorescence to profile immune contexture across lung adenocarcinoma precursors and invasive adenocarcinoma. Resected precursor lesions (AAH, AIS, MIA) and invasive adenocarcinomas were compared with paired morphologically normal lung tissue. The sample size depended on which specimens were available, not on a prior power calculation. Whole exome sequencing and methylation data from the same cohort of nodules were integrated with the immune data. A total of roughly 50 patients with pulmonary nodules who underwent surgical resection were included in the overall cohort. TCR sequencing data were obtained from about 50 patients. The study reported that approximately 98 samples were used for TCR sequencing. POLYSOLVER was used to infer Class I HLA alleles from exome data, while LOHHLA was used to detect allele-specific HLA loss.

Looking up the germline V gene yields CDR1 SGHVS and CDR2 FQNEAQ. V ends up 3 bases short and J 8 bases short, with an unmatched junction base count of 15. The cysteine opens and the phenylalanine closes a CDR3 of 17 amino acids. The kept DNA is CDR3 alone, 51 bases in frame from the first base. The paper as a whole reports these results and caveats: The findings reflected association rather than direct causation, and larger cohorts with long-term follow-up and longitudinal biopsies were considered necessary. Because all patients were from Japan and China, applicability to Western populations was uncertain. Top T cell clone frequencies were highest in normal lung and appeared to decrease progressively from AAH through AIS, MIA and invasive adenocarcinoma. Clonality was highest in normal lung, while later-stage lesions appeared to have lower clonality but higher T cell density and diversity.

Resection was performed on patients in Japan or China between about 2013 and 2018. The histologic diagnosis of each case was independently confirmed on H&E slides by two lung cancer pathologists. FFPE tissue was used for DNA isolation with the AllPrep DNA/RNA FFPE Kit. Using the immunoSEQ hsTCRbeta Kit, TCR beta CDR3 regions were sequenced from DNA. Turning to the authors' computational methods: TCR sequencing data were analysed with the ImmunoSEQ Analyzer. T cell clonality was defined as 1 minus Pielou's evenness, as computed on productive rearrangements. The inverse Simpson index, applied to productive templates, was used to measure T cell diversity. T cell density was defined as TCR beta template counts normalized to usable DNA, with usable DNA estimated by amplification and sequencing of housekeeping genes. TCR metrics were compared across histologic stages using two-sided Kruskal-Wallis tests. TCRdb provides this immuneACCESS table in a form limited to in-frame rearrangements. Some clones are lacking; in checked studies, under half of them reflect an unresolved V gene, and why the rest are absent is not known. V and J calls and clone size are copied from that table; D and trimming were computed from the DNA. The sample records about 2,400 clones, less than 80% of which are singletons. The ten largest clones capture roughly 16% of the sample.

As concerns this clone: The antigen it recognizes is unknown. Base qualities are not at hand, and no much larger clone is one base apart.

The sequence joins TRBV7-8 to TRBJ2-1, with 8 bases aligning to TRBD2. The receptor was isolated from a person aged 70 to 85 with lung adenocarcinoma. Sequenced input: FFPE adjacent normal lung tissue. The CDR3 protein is CASSFKQGWLAGHEQFF. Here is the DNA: TGTGCCAGCAGCTTTAAGCAGGGTTGGCTAGCGGGTCATGAGCAGTTCTTC.